Each of the 10 T cell receptor beta chains below was sequenced from the same sample in a study of early T cells in non-severe SARS-CoV-2 infection. TCRdb processed the 5' RACE reads anew with MiXCR; each CDR3 protein has one entry. Of 90,000 to 120,000 distinct CDR3 sequences listed, approximately 10% are singletons. Sequenced sample: whole blood. These receptor sequences come from an adult who was a healthcare worker with PCR-confirmed SARS-CoV-2 infection or an uninfected control (not recorded which).

In its sample, this clonotype was seen many times. The rearrangement joins TRBV7-8 to TRBJ1-5; D is undetermined. V shed 1 base and J shed 0 bases, with 10 bases lying between them. The CDR3 contains 16 residues. CDR1 is SGHVS and CDR2 is FQNEAQ in the germline V gene. The CDR3 coding sequence is TGTGCCAGCAGCTTAGGGGCAGTTTATAGCAATCAGCCCCAGCATTTT. This sequence encodes CASSLGAVYSNQPQHF.

This clonotype appeared many times. The rearrangement links TRBV18 to TRBJ2-1; 7 bases line up with TRBD1. Trimming took 6 bases from V and 9 from J; bases not matched to a gene: 17. The CDR3 sequence is 16 residues long. Germline V CDR1 and CDR2: KGHSH, LQKENI. The chain's CDR3 is CASSRPTGKIISEQFF. CDR3 sequence (DNA): TGTGCCAGCTCGCGGCCGACAGGGAAAATCATCAGTGAGCAGTTCTTC.

This clonotype showed up just a few times. V and J are TRBV3-1 and TRBJ2-2, with D uncertain. V gave up 3 bases and J gave up 4 bases, with 3 bases separating them. Germline CDR1 is LGHDT and CDR2 is YNNKEL (reference sequence). This CDR3 spans 12 amino acids. In nucleotides, the CDR3 is TGTGCCAGCAGCCATCTCACCGGGGAGCTGTTTTTT. The encoded protein is CASSHLTGELFF.

This clonotype came up many times. The V and J genes are TRBV11-2 and TRBJ2-7; 11 bases line up with TRBD2. Germline CDR1 is SGHAT and CDR2 is FQNNGV. The CDR3 loop spans 19 amino acids. Unmatched junction bases numbered 18, after V lost 7 bases and J lost 1 base. CDR3 sequence reads: CASTSGRIAGGPESYEQYF. CDR3 DNA: TGTGCCAGCACCTCAGGGCGGATAGCGGGAGGGCCAGAATCCTACGAGCAGTACTTC.

Concerning this clonotype itself: A much more abundant neighbour one base away suggests this may be a read error. This chain links TRBV29-1 with TRBJ2-7, with D possibly matching TRBD1 (5 bases). V was clipped by 4 bases and J by 5 bases, with 15 bases between them. CDR1 is SQVTM, CDR2 ANQGSEA, per germline. This CDR3 is 13 amino acids long. The CDR3 loop reads CSVVMTVSHEQYF. In nucleotides, the CDR3 is TGCAGCGTTGTAATGACAGTATCCCACGAGCAGTACTTC.

The rearrangement joins TRBV24-1 to TRBJ2-3; D gene unclear. Trimming pared 4 bases from V and 8 bases from J, leaving 6 bases between. The CDR3 loop spans 11 amino acids. Germline loops: CDR1 KGHDR, CDR2 SFDVKD. This CDR3 reads CATSDHSTQYF. As DNA, the CDR3 is TGTGCCACCAGTGACCACAGTACGCAGTATTTT.

This clonotype was seen a handful of times. The chain couples TRBV20-1 to TRBJ2-1, with D unresolved. CDR3 length: 13 residues. V gave up 5 bases and J gave up 16 bases, with 24 bases separating them. Germline-derived CDR1 and CDR2 are DFQATT and SNEGSKA (reference sequence). The CDR3 nucleotides read TGCAGTGCTCCCACCCCCTTTCAAGGACCCTCCTTCTTC. Protein sequence: CSAPTPFQGPSFF.

The J gene is TRBJ2-4, the V gene TRBV20-1, with unresolved D. Trimming pared 5 bases from V and 6 bases from J, leaving 11 bases between. Germline V gene data show CDR1 as DFQATT and CDR2 as SNEGSKA (reference sequence). The CDR3 consists of 12 residues. In nucleotides, the CDR3 is TGCAGTGCTCCGGGCCATGTAAACATTCAGTACTTC. It encodes CSAPGHVNIQYF.

This clonotype came up a few times. The chain recombines TRBV20-1 with TRBJ2-3; 8 bases map to TRBD2. CDR3 length: 15 residues. Per the germline V gene, CDR1 is DFQATT and CDR2 is SNEGSKA (reference sequence). The trim removed 5 bases at V and 2 bases at J, leaving 9 bases unmatched. The CDR3 bases are TGCAGTGCTGGCACCCGGCGGGAGGCCACAGATACGCAGTATTTT. It codes for CSAGTRREATDTQYF.

This clonotype was counted between two and nine times. The chain recombines TRBV7-9 with TRBJ2-3, with 10 bases fitting TRBD2. Germline V lookup: CDR1 SEHNR, CDR2 FQNEAQ (reference sequence). V was clipped by 9 bases and J by 4 bases; unmatched bases: 16. CDR3 size: 17 residues. In DNA form, the CDR3 reads TGTGCCAGTGACCCCCCCCAAGCGGGAGGGCCTGCAGATACGCAGTATTTT. It codes for CASDPPQAGGPADTQYF.